This T cell receptor (beta chain) was identified in a study of blood T cell repertoires in COVID-19. Study details: T cells, B-cell-depleted T cells, or PBMCs supplied cDNA or gDNA.

Germline CDR1 reads LGHDT; CDR2 reads YNNKEL (reference sequence). The CDR3 covers 12 residues. V dropped 0 bases and J dropped 11 bases, with 10 bases sitting between them. Produced via immunoSEQ multiplex PCR; TCRdb's table is partial and in-frame only. The sample carries about 110,000 clones, approximately 87% recorded once. The chain links TRBV3-1 (or the pseudogene TRBV3-2) to TRBJ1-1; no definite D call. The sample taken for sequencing was peripheral blood. This TCR came from a woman between 50 and 59 years old with acute or convalescent COVID-19. CDR3 sequence reads: CASSQDLAGAFF. CDR3 bases: TGTGCCAGCAGCCAAGATCTGGCCGGGGCTTTCTTT.